Listed here are 24 T cell receptor beta chains from one sample, sequenced in a study of cytomegalovirus exposure and HLA in healthy donors. Researchers ran the PCR with 60 Vbeta and 13 Jbeta primers. The protocol was immunoSEQ multiplex PCR, while the TCRdb copy is restricted to in-frame clones and leaves out a portion. The top ten clones hold 32% of a sample with some 77,000 clones, under 90% of them seen once. Material: PBMCs. The receptors originated from a man aged 50 to 59 in good health and CMV-seropositive.

The rearrangement joins TRBV5-1 to TRBJ2-1, with 13 bases aligning to TRBD2. This CDR3 comprises 19 residues. Losses at the gene ends were 4 bases for V and 0 bases for J; bases not matched to a gene: 10. Germline V lookup: CDR1 SGHRS, CDR2 YFSETQ. CDR3 protein: CASSPDGLAGVSSYNEQFF. DNA of the CDR3: TGCGCCAGCAGCCCGGACGGACTAGCGGGAGTGAGCTCCTACAATGAGCAGTTCTTC.

The V gene is TRBV6-5, the J gene TRBJ1-4, with TRBD1 identical over 7 bases. The J segment lost 8 bases and the V segment lost 2 bases, leaving 11 bases of the junction unmatched. This CDR3 comprises 16 residues. Looked up from germline, CDR1 is MNHEY and CDR2 is SVGAGI. The CDR3 coding sequence is TGTGCCAGCAGTTACGACCCCCGGGACAGCCCCGAAAAACTGTTTTTT. It is translated as CASSYDPRDSPEKLFF.

This clone was seen only once. The chain uses TRBV19 and TRBJ2-5, with D tentatively TRBD2 (6 bases). Germline CDR1 and CDR2: LNHDA and SQIVND (reference sequence). The CDR3 spans 14 residues. V was cut by 3 bases and J by 3 bases, with 11 bases left in between. This chain's CDR3 is CASSIQGGEETQYF. For the CDR3, the DNA is TGTGCCAGTAGTATCCAGGGAGGTGAAGAGACCCAGTACTTC.

The chain has TRBV10-1 and TRBJ1-2; D is possibly TRBD1 (6 bases). Germline assignment: CDR1 WNHNN and CDR2 SYGVQD (reference sequence). Trimming removed 5 bases at V and 8 bases at J, with 9 bases between. The CDR3 is 11 residues long. The CDR3 region has the DNA TGCGCCAGCAGTCCCAGGGGAGGCTACACCTTC. The encoded protein is CASSPRGGYTF.

The chain joins TRBV7-9 to TRBJ2-5; 7 nucleotides align to TRBD2. V gave up 5 bases and J gave up 4 bases; unmatched junction bases: 19. The CDR3 has 18 residues. Germline V gives CDR1 SEHNR, CDR2 FQNEAQ (reference sequence). The CDR3 DNA is TGTGCCAGCAGCCCCCTAGTCCCGCCAGTGGGAGGGAGAGAGACCCAGTACTTC. As protein: CASSPLVPPVGGRETQYF.

The chain has TRBV6-5 and TRBJ2-5; tentative D call: TRBD2 (6 bases). This CDR3 has 14 residues. The ends were cut back, 5 bases at V and 3 bases at J, with 13 bases in the middle. Germline lookup yields CDR1 MNHEY and CDR2 SVGAGI. DNA of the CDR3: TGTGCCAGCAGTGCGGGGAGACGGGAAGAGACCCAGTACTTC. Protein product: CASSAGRREETQYF.

The chain couples TRBV6-1 to TRBJ2-3; 7 nucleotides agree with TRBD2. Germline V gene lookup returns CDR1 MNHNS and CDR2 SASEGT. Unmatched junction bases numbered 6, after V lost 7 bases and J lost 2 bases. The CDR3 covers 14 residues. CDR3: CASKGGEHTDTQYF. CDR3 in DNA: TGTGCCAGCAAGGGAGGGGAACACACAGATACGCAGTATTTT.

J is TRBJ2-1 and V is TRBV30; a weak D match, TRBD2 (5 bases). CDR1 and CDR2 (germline): GTSNPN, SVGIG (reference sequence). The CDR3 is 13 residues long. V lost 3 bases to trimming and J lost 4 bases, with 10 bases between them. The DNA of the CDR3 is TGTGCCTGGAGCCTACTAGTGTACAATGAGCAGTTCTTC. It yields the protein CAWSLLVYNEQFF.

The rearrangement joins TRBV5-4 to TRBJ2-7, with TRBD1 as a possible D gene (6 bases). Germline V gene sequence: CDR1 SGHNT, CDR2 YYREEE (reference sequence). This CDR3 has 13 amino acids. Trimming removed 1 base from V and 2 bases from J, with 7 bases in between. CDR3 loop: CASSLRGTYEQYF. The CDR3 DNA reads as TGTGCCAGCAGCTTGAGGGGGACCTACGAGCAGTACTTC. The variable domain in full, with the rest retrieved from reference TRBV5-4 and TRBJ2-7, is ETGVTQSPTHLIKTRGQQVTLRCSSQSGHNTVSWYQQALGQGPQFIFQYYREEENGRGNFPPRFSGLQFPNYSSELNVNALELDDSALYLCASSLRGTYEQYFGPGTRLTVT.

This chain links TRBV7-7 with TRBJ1-1; D ambiguous. From germline, CDR1 is SSHAT and CDR2 FNYEAQ (reference sequence). The CDR3 runs 13 residues. V lost 3 bases to trimming and J lost 0 bases, with 5 bases between them. As DNA, the CDR3 is TGTGCCAGCAGCTTGACATTGAACACTGAAGCTTTCTTT. Translating gives CASSLTLNTEAFF.

With respect to this clone: This sample also contains other DNA sequences that code for the same CDR3. The CDR3 sequence: CASSLDRNTEAFF. The CDR3 DNA reads as TGTGCCAGCAGCCTTGACAGGAACACTGAAGCTTTCTTT. V gene TRBV7-2 combines with J gene TRBJ1-1, with TRBD1 as a possible D gene (5 bases). The length of the CDR3 is 13 residues. V was shortened by 5 bases and J by 1 base, with 8 bases between the two germline ends. The germline V gene encodes CDR1 SGHTA and CDR2 FQGNSA.

The chain combines TRBV15 with TRBJ2-7; 11 bases agree with TRBD2. Trimming at V came to 1 base and at J to 7 bases, leaving 6 bases not matched to a gene. CDR3 size: 15 residues. Germline loops: CDR1 LNHNV, CDR2 YYDKDF (reference sequence). This CDR3 is CATSRASRLAGEQYF. CDR3 DNA sequence: TGTGCCACCAGCAGAGCGTCGCGACTAGCGGGGGAGCAGTACTTC.

This chain uses TRBV5-1 with TRBJ2-7; D perhaps matches TRBD2 (5 bases). Looked up from germline, CDR1 is SGHRS and CDR2 is YFSETQ. The CDR3 runs 16 residues. Trimming cost V 0 bases and J 1 base, with 14 bases left between them. The DNA of the CDR3 is TGCGCCAGCAGCTTGGGGCTAGCTGTTATTTCCTACGAGCAGTACTTC. Its translation: CASSLGLAVISYEQYF.

The V and J genes are TRBV5-1 and TRBJ2-5, with D tentatively TRBD1 (5 bases). With 2 bases removed from V and 7 bases from J, the gap between germline ends came to 21 bases. Germline V CDR1 and CDR2: SGHRS, YFSETQ. The CDR3 extends over 16 amino acids. Here the CDR3 DNA reads TGCGCCAGCAGCTTCCGTACAGGTATCGCCGAAGGGACCCAGTACTTC. Its protein is CASSFRTGIAEGTQYF.

The chain employs TRBV6-5 and TRBJ1-1, with D unresolved. The CDR3 is 14 residues long. CDR1 and CDR2 (germline): MNHEY, SVGAGI. Trimming took 6 bases from V and 1 from J, leaving 12 bases between them. CDR3 nucleotides: TGTGCCAGCAGATCCTCGGGGAGGAACACTGAAGCTTTCTTT. It codes for CASRSSGRNTEAFF.

The chain uses TRBV19 and TRBJ2-2; 8 bases map to TRBD2. Germline assignment: CDR1 LNHDA and CDR2 SQIVND (reference sequence). Trimming removed 1 base from V and 3 bases from J; junction bases left unmatched: 7. CDR3 size: 17 residues. CDR3 DNA sequence: TGTGCCAGTAGTATAGCAAGCGGGAGCGGTTACACCGGGGAGCTGTTTTTT. Translated, it gives CASSIASGSGYTGELFF.

This clone was seen only once. Other DNA variants within this sample encode the same CDR3. The V gene is TRBV29-1, the J gene TRBJ2-3, with no clear D. Looked up from germline, CDR1 is SQVTM and CDR2 is ANQGSEA. The CDR3 length is 15 residues. The V and J ends lost 5 bases and 2 bases respectively, with 17 bases between them. The CDR3 loop reads CSVRLSSRNTDTQYF. CDR3 nucleotides: TGCAGCGTTCGTCTATCTAGTCGGAACACAGATACGCAGTATTTT.

The chain is built from TRBV5-4 and TRBJ1-5, with a tentative D call TRBD1 (6 bases). The V end lost 3 bases, the J end lost 4 bases, and 17 bases lay between the germline ends. CDR3 length: 16 amino acids. CDR1 is SGHNT, CDR2 YYREEE, per germline (reference sequence). As DNA, the CDR3 is TGTGCCAGCAGCTCCACTACAGGGATAGGGAATCAGCCCCAGCATTTT. Its protein is CASSSTTGIGNQPQHF. The whole variable domain, filled in from reference TRBV5-4 and TRBJ1-5, reads ETGVTQSPTHLIKTRGQQVTLRCSSQSGHNTVSWYQQALGQGPQFIFQYYREEENGRGNFPPRFSGLQFPNYSSELNVNALELDDSALYLCASSSTTGIGNQPQHFGDGTRLSIL.

Remarks on this clone: At one end the junction does not follow the germline gene, possibly because of a read error. This chain connects TRBV27 to TRBJ2-6, with 7 bases lining up with TRBD2. Germline-derived CDR1 and CDR2 are MNHEY and SMNVEV (reference sequence). CDR3 length equals 15 residues. The CDR3 sequence is CASSLGGSGANGLTF. The CDR3 DNA follows: TGTGCCAGCAGTTTGGGGGGGTCTGGGGCCAACGGCCTGACTTTC.

In regard to this clone: An end of the junction does not agree with germline; a read error may underlie this. The V gene is TRBV19, the J gene TRBJ2-6; TRBD1 agrees at 7 bases. Germline V gives CDR1 LNHDA, CDR2 SQIVND (reference sequence). The CDR3 runs to 18 residues. CDR3 in amino acids: CASASGQAAFSGANGLTF. CDR3 nucleotides: TGTGCCAGCGCCTCAGGACAGGCGGCTTTCTCTGGGGCCAACGGCCTGACTTTC.

This clone was observed once. V and J are TRBV11-3 and TRBJ2-5; TRBD2 matches 9 bases. J lost 9 bases, V lost 5 bases, and 7 bases had no gene match. Germline V gene sequence: CDR1 SGHNT, CDR2 YENEEA. The CDR3 has 13 residues. This CDR3 reads CASSRGREGPQYF. In DNA form, the CDR3 reads TGTGCCAGCAGCCGGGGGCGGGAGGGCCCCCAGTACTTC. Looking up the rest from reference TRBV11-3 and TRBJ2-5 gives the full variable domain: EAGVVQSPRYKIIEKKQPVAFWCNPISGHNTLYWYLQNLGQGPELLIRYENEEAVDDSQLPKDRFSAERLKGVDSTLKIQPAELGDSAVYLCASSRGREGPQYFGPGTRLLVL.

This clone was counted a single time. The genes are TRBV30 and TRBJ2-7; no clear D gene. The CDR3 is 14 residues long. Trimming pared 3 bases from V and 2 bases from J, leaving 14 bases between. Germline CDR1 and CDR2: GTSNPN and SVGIG (reference sequence). The CDR3 spells CAWSTDTMAYEQYF. Here the CDR3 DNA reads TGTGCCTGGAGCACCGACACAATGGCCTACGAGCAGTACTTC.

The chain uses TRBV5-6 and TRBJ1-2; 10 bases fit TRBD1. J gave up 8 bases and V 4 bases, and 8 bases lay outside the gene matches. CDR1 is SGHDT and CDR2 is YYEEEE in the germline V gene. This CDR3 is built from 14 residues. The CDR3 nucleotides are TGTGCCAGCAGCCCGGACAGGGGGGAAGGGGGCTACACCTTC. This sequence encodes CASSPDRGEGGYTF.

The chain links TRBV7-9 to TRBJ2-7, with 9 bases lining up with TRBD2. Germline-derived CDR1 and CDR2 are SEHNR and FQNEAQ (reference sequence). The CDR3 has 18 residues. The J segment lost 1 base and the V segment lost 5 bases, leaving 15 bases of the junction unmatched. CDR3 region: CASSRPGTSPRTSYEQYF. The CDR3 DNA reads as TGTGCCAGCAGCCGCCCCGGGACTAGCCCTAGAACTTCCTACGAGCAGTACTTC.